The 16 T cell receptor beta chains listed next were all sequenced from one sample in a study of T cells in Graves' hyperthyroidism and ophthalmopathy. The source material, RNA transcripts, was used to amplify TCR beta CDR3 regions. The HTBI primer set was used in a first-round RT-PCR of the TCR CDR3. One entry per CDR3 protein results from TCRdb running MiXCR on the multiplex PCR reads. The sample records approximately 600,000 distinct CDR3 sequences, around 20% being singletons. Specimen: blood. These receptors all stem from a man aged 25 to 45 with Graves' ophthalmopathy.

This clonotype occurred many times. The genes are TRBV7-8 and TRBJ1-5; no firm D call. CDR1 and CDR2 (germline): SGHVS, FQNEAQ. V was cut by 5 bases and J by 4 bases, with 9 bases left in between. The CDR3 extends over 13 amino acids. The CDR3 region has the DNA TGTGCCAGCAGCCGTACCTTAAATCAGCCCCAGCATTTT. As protein: CASSRTLNQPQHF.

This clonotype appeared a few times. This chain links TRBV18 with TRBJ1-1; 7 positions match TRBD1. J was trimmed by 5 bases and V by 6 bases; bases with no gene match: 12. Germline CDR1 is KGHSH and CDR2 is LQKENI. The CDR3 consists of 15 residues. The CDR3, as DNA: TGTGCCAGCTCCCCTCCGACAGGGCCCGTTACTGAAGCTTTCTTT. Amino acids: CASSPPTGPVTEAFF. Complete variable domain (other parts from reference TRBV18 and TRBJ1-1): NAGVMQNPRHLVRRRGQEARLRCSPMKGHSHVYWYRQLPEEGLKFMVYLQKENIIDESGMPKERFSAEFPKEGPSILRIQQVVRGDSAAYFCASSPPTGPVTEAFFGQGTRLTVV.

The chain combines TRBV29-1 with TRBJ1-5, with 10 nucleotides matching TRBD1. This CDR3 comprises 14 residues. The trim removed 5 bases at V and 6 bases at J, leaving 7 bases unmatched. CDR1 is SQVTM and CDR2 is ANQGSEA in the germline V gene. The CDR3 DNA sequence: TGCAGCGTTCGGACGGGACAGGGGCTTCAGCCCCAGCATTTT. Its protein product is CSVRTGQGLQPQHF.

This sequence joins TRBV6-1 and TRBJ2-1, with 13 bases identical to TRBD2. Germline V gene data show CDR1 as MNHNS and CDR2 as SASEGT. There are 16 residues in the CDR3. V trimming: 4 bases; J trimming: 5 bases; junction bases outside the gene matches: 5. The CDR3 coding sequence is TGTGCCAGCAGTGGCCCGGGACTAGCGGGAAACAATGAGCAGTTCTTC. Its protein is CASSGPGLAGNNEQFF.

The chain recombines TRBV3-1 with TRBJ2-2; TRBD1 might be the D (5 bases). Between the trimmed V and J ends, which lost 0 bases and 4 bases, there was a span of 24 bases. Germline loops: CDR1 LGHDT, CDR2 YNNKEL (reference sequence). The CDR3 spans 20 residues. The CDR3 DNA reads as TGTGCCAGCAGCCAAGATCAGGTGGGGCCCCAGGTTCTGGGCACCGGGGAGCTGTTTTTT. Translation: CASSQDQVGPQVLGTGELFF.

This clonotype was seen a handful of times. V usage is TRBV28 and J usage is TRBJ2-7; 9 positions match TRBD2. The CDR3 loop spans 17 amino acids. The V segment lost 3 bases and the J segment 1 base; nucleotides outside the gene matches: 10. Germline loops: CDR1 MDHEN, CDR2 SYDVKM. CDR3 in amino acids: CASSFYPPTSGSYEQYF. Written as DNA, the CDR3 is TGTGCCAGCAGTTTCTACCCCCCGACTAGCGGTTCCTACGAGCAGTACTTC.

This clonotype appeared a few times. V and J are TRBV5-1 and TRBJ2-2; TRBD1 is a possible D gene (5 bases). V shed 3 bases and J shed 2 bases, with 11 bases lying between them. Germline values: CDR1 SGHRS, CDR2 YFSETQ. CDR3 length: 15 amino acids. The CDR3 DNA reads TGCGCCAGCAGCTATGTTCAGGGCAACACCGGGGAGCTGTTTTTT. Translating gives CASSYVQGNTGELFF.

This clonotype was recorded a few times. The CDR3 DNA is TGTGCTAGTGGCATACAGGGGCATGAGCAGTTCTTC. Translated, it gives CASGIQGHEQFF. V usage is TRBV12-5 and J usage is TRBJ2-1; TRBD1 agrees at 7 bases. Germline V gene lookup returns CDR1 LGHNT and CDR2 FRNRAP. The CDR3 extends over 12 amino acids. With 6 bases clipped from V and 8 bases from J, the junction kept 4 bases outside the gene matches.

This clonotype was counted only a few times. The chain employs TRBV5-1 and TRBJ2-7; 11 bases map to TRBD2. Trimming cost V 4 bases and J 4 bases; bases outside gene matches: 13. The CDR3 covers 17 residues. CDR1 SGHRS and CDR2 YFSETQ come from the germline V gene. The CDR3 DNA is TGCGCCAGCAGCCCCCGTCCTCCGGGACTAGCGGCTTACGAGCAGTACTTC. Protein sequence: CASSPRPPGLAAYEQYF. Supplemented by reference TRBV5-1 and TRBJ2-7, the full variable domain reads KAGVTQTPRYLIKTRGQQVTLSCSPISGHRSVSWYQQTPGQGLQFLFEYFSETQRNKGNFPGRFSGRQFSNSRSEMNVSTLELGDSALYLCASSPRPPGLAAYEQYFGPGTRLTVT.

This clonotype has just a few counts. The CDR3 DNA reads TGTGCCAGCAGCCAAGAGGATTTACCGTATAGCAATCAGCCCCAGCATTTT. Encoded protein: CASSQEDLPYSNQPQHF. V gene TRBV4-2 combines with J gene TRBJ1-5; D is ambiguous. Germline-derived CDR1 and CDR2 are LGHNA and YNFKEQ. CDR3 size: 17 residues. The ends were cut back, 0 bases at V and 0 bases at J, with 12 bases in the middle.

The chain links TRBV15 to TRBJ2-2, with D unresolved. CDR3 length: 17 residues. V lost 0 bases to trimming and J lost 0 bases, with 11 bases between them. Germline CDR1 reads LNHNV; CDR2 reads YYDKDF (reference sequence). As DNA, the CDR3 is TGTGCCACCAGCAGAGACGACCTCCATGCGAACACCGGGGAGCTGTTTTTT. Translation: CATSRDDLHANTGELFF.

This sequence joins TRBV5-1 and TRBJ1-1; D is unresolved. Germline lookup yields CDR1 SGHRS and CDR2 YFSETQ. V lost 4 bases and J 1 base, leaving 11 bases between the germline ends. The CDR3 length is 14 residues. The CDR3 is CASSLMDGNTEAFF. CDR3 DNA sequence: TGCGCCAGCAGCCTTATGGACGGGAACACTGAAGCTTTCTTT.

The chain links TRBV7-6 to TRBJ2-4; TRBD2 agrees at 11 bases. The germline gives CDR1 SGHVS, CDR2 FNYEAQ. V was pared by 3 bases and J by 4 bases, with 2 bases of the junction left unmatched. The CDR3 consists of 15 residues. The DNA of the CDR3 is TGTGCCAGCAGCTTCCGACTAGCGGGAAAAAACATTCAGTACTTC. Amino acid sequence: CASSFRLAGKNIQYF.

There are a few counts of this clonotype. The rearrangement uses TRBV6-1 and TRBJ2-5; D could derive from TRBD1 or TRBD2 (5 bases each). The ends were cut back, 6 bases at V and 5 bases at J, with 16 bases in the middle. Germline CDR1 MNHNS, CDR2 SASEGT. The CDR3 length is 14 residues. In nucleotides, the CDR3 is TGTGCCAGCAGCAGGGAGCCGGCATCGGAGACCCAGTACTTC. Its protein is CASSREPASETQYF.

This clonotype appeared many times. This sequence joins TRBV12-3 or TRBV12-4 and TRBJ1-4; D is unresolved. The CDR3 spans 12 residues. V lost 6 bases to trimming and J lost 8 bases, with 10 bases between them. The CDR3 protein is CASSQTAEKLFF. The CDR3 DNA follows: TGTGCCAGCAGCCAAACGGCGGAAAAACTGTTTTTT.

The V gene is TRBV2, the J gene TRBJ1-2; the D is unclear. Trimming took off 2 bases at V and 0 bases at J, with 16 bases between the two ends. The CDR3 runs to 17 residues. Germline loops: CDR1 SNHLY, CDR2 FYNNEI. CDR3 in amino acids: CASSEWDLPDANYGYTF. The CDR3 DNA is TGTGCCAGCAGTGAATGGGATTTACCTGATGCTAACTATGGCTACACCTTC.